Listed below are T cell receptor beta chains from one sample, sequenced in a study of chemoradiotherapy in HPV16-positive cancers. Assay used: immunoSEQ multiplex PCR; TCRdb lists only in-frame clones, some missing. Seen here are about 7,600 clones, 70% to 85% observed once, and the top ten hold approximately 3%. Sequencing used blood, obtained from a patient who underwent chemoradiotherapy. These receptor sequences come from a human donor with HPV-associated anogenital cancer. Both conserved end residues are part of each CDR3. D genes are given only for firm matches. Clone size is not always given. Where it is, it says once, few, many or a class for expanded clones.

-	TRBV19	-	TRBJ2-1	CASRTSLGGEQFF	TGTGCCAGTAGGACCTCTCTTGGTGGGGAGCAGTTCTTC
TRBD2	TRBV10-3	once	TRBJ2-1	CAISEGSGGYNEQFF	TGTGCCATCAGCGAGGGGAGCGGGGGCTACAATGAGCAGTTCTTC
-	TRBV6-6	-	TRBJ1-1	CASSYSHLNTEAFF	TGTGCCAGCAGTTACAGCCACTTGAACACTGAAGCTTTCTTT
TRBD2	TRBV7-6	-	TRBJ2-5	CASSPRTSFLETQYF	TGTGCCAGCAGCCCAAGGACTAGCTTTCTCGAGACCCAGTACTTC
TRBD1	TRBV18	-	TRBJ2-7	CASSTGTGAYEQYF	TGTGCCAGCTCAACCGGGACAGGCGCCTACGAGCAGTACTTC
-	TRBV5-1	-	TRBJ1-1	CASTLGRLKGLGTEAFF	TGCGCCAGCACCCTGGGCAGGTTGAAGGGGTTGGGCACTGAAGCTTTCTTT
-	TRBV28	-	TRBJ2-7	CASSPALGENEQYF	TGTGCCAGCAGTCCTGCCTTAGGGGAAAACGAGCAGTACTTC
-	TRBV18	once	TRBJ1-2	CASSQGRGGDYGYTF	TGTGCCAGCTCACAGGGACGGGGGGGAGACTATGGCTACACCTTC
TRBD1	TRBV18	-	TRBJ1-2	CASQAQGALNYGYTF	TGTGCCAGCCAAGCACAGGGGGCGCTTAACTATGGCTACACCTTC
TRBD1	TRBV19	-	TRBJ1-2	CASTHITTGGSVYGYTF	TGTGCCAGTACCCATATCACAACAGGGGGAAGTGTGTATGGCTACACCTTC
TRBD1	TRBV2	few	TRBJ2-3	CASSVSGGVSDTQYF	TGTGCCAGCTCCGTGTCAGGGGGCGTATCAGATACGCAGTATTTT
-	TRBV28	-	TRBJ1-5	CASSFRSGNQPQHF	TGTGCCAGCAGTTTCAGGTCGGGCAATCAGCCCCAGCATTTT
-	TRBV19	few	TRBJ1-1	CASINSRNTEAFF	TGTGCCAGTATCAACAGTAGGAACACTGAAGCTTTCTTT
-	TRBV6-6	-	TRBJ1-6	CASSYLGESPLHF	TGTGCCAGCAGTTACCTTGGGGAGTCACCCCTCCACTTT
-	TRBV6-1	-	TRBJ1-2	CASSDLGWQAYGYTF	TGTGCCAGCAGTGACCTCGGCTGGCAGGCTTATGGCTACACCTTC
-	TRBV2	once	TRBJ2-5	CASREETQYF	TGTGCCAGCAGGGAAGAGACCCAGTACTTC
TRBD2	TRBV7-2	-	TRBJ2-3	CASSWGLAAQYF	TGTGCCAGCAGCTGGGGACTAGCGGCGCAGTATTTT
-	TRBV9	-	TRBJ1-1	CASSVEGKTEAFF	TGTGCCAGCAGCGTAGAGGGGAAAACTGAAGCTTTCTTT
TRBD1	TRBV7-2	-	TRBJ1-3	CASSSRTGGGGNTIYF	TGTGCCAGCAGCTCCCGAACAGGGGGCGGTGGAAACACCATATATTTT
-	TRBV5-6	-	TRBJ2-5	CASSLIAQGRETQYF	TGTGCCAGCAGCTTGATCGCTCAGGGGCGAGAGACCCAGTACTTC
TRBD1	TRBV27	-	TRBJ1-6	CASRDWTGGSPLHF	TGTGCCAGCAGAGATTGGACAGGGGGATCACCCCTCCACTTT
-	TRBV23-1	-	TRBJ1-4	CASRPKGGPNEKLFF	TGCGCCAGCAGACCCAAGGGGGGGCCCAATGAAAAACTGTTTTTT
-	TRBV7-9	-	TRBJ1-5	CASSRDLSNQPQHF	TGTGCCAGCAGCCGGGACTTAAGCAATCAGCCCCAGCATTTT
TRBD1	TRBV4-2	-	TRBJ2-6	CASSQEGTGGSGANVLTF	TGTGCCAGCAGTCAAGAGGGGACAGGGGGATCTGGGGCCAACGTCCTGACTTTC
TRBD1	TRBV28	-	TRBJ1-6	CASGTGDASPLHF	TGTGCCAGCGGCACAGGGGACGCTTCACCCCTCCACTTT
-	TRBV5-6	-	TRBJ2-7	CASSLAVNGIGEQYF	TGTGCCAGCAGCTTGGCCGTTAATGGTATTGGCGAGCAGTACTTC
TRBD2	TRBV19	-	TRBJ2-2	CASSILRVTTPRAGGTFGELFF	TGTGCCAGTAGTATCCTCCGCGTCACGACGCCCCGGGCGGGGGGAACTTTCGGGGAGCTGTTTTTT
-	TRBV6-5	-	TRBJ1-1	CASSTNRAEAFF	TGTGCCAGCAGTACGAACAGGGCTGAAGCTTTCTTT
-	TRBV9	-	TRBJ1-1	CASSERQVMNTEAFF	TGTGCCAGCAGCGAGAGACAGGTTATGAACACTGAAGCTTTCTTT
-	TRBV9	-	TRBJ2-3	CASSVALRSLGGDTQYF	TGTGCCAGCAGCGTAGCCCTCCGGAGTTTGGGAGGAGATACGCAGTATTTT
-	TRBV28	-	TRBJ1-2	CASSSPTGTPMGYGYTF	TGTGCCAGCAGTTCCCCGACCGGGACACCCATGGGCTATGGCTACACCTTC
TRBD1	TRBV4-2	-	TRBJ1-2	CASSQDWDRESYYGYTF	TGTGCCAGCAGCCAAGATTGGGACAGGGAGTCCTACTATGGCTACACCTTC
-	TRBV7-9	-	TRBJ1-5	CASSGRDSGGPQHF	TGTGCCAGCAGCGGTAGGGACTCCGGGGGGCCCCAGCATTTT
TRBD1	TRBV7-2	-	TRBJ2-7	CASSRDRGYEQYF	TGTGCCAGCAGCCGAGACAGGGGCTACGAGCAGTACTTC
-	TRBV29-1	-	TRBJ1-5	CSAGEPQHF	TGCAGCGCGGGAGAGCCCCAGCATTTT
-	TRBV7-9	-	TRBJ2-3	CASSLIAGSTDTQYF	TGTGCCAGCAGCTTAATTGCAGGAAGCACAGATACGCAGTATTTT
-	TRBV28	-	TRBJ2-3	CAKLITDTQYF	TGTGCCAAACTAATCACAGATACGCAGTATTTT
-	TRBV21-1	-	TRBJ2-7	CASTTTDGLYEQYF	TGTGCCAGCACCACTACGGACGGACTCTACGAGCAGTACTTC
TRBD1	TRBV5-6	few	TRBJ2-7	CASSWLTQGAYEQYF	TGTGCCAGCAGCTGGTTAACGCAGGGGGCCTACGAGCAGTACTTC
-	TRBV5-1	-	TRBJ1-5	CASSLGGYSNQPQHF	TGCGCCAGCAGCTTGGGCGGTTATAGCAATCAGCCCCAGCATTTT
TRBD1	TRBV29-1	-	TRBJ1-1	CSVERRTGGLNTEAFF	TGCAGCGTTGAAAGGAGGACAGGGGGCCTGAACACTGAAGCTTTCTTT
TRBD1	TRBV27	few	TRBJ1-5	CASSPQTGALHF	TGTGCCAGCAGTCCCCAGACAGGGGCCCTGCATTTT
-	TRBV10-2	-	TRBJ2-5	CASSETVGETQYF	TGCGCCAGCAGTGAAACGGTGGGAGAGACCCAGTACTTC